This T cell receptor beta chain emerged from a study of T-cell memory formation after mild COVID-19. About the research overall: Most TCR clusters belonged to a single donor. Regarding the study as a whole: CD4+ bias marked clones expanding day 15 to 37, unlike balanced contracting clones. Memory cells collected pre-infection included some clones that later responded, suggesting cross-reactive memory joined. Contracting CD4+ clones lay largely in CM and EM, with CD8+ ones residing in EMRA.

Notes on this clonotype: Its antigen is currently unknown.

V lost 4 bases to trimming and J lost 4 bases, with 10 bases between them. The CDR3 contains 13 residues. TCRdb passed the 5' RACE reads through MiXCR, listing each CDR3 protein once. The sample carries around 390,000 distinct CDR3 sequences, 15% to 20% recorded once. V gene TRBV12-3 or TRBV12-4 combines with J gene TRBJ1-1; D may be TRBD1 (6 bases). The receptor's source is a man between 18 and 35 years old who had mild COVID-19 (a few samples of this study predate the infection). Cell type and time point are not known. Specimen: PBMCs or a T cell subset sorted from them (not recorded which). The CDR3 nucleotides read TGTGCCAGCAGTTCCACAGGGACCACTGAAGCTTTCTTT. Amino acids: CASSSTGTTEAFF.